This T cell receptor beta chain was profiled in a study of shared clonotypes between healthy human individuals (dated by TCRdb to the early 2020s). In terms of the full investigation: The cohort comprised two women and a few men aged 18 to 49 years. Blood TCR repertoires of a handful of healthy adults were deeply sequenced to estimate repertoire size and the extent of clonotype sharing between individuals. To increase sequencing depth and limit assay-specific biases, different laboratories used diverse techniques to prepare libraries and sequence TCR repertoires. Per donor, three plates each were used for CD4 naive and CD4 memory, two for CD8 naive, and one for CD8 memory. Between about 0.8 and 9.5 billion PBMCs per donor were obtained by leukapheresis.

This clone was observed once. What this receptor recognizes is not known. Base qualities were left out, and no much larger clone turns up one base away. The CDR3 contains 15 residues, cysteine and phenylalanine counted. The sequence is cut down to CDR3 DNA, 45 bases in frame from base 1. CDR1 and CDR2 are drawn from the germline V gene: SGHRS, YFSETQ. V has 6 bases trimmed and J has 4 bases trimmed; junction bases matching no gene number 11. TCR CDR3 regions were amplified from genomic DNA by multiplex PCR using the deep immunoSEQ assay. Extracted genomic DNA from each cell subset was spread evenly across all wells of several immunoSEQ 96-well plates, with each plate serving as a replicate. For sorted subsets, approximately 200 ng of genomic DNA, equivalent to some 33,000 T cell genomes, went into each replicate PCR. The purified libraries were quantified using a Qubit 3.0 fluorometer, sized with a Bioanalyzer 2100, and then quantified again using the KAPA Library Quantification kit. Every immunoSEQ 96-well plate was sequenced on a separate single-read 150-cycle Illumina NextSeq 550 flow cell. The study's processing was this. The immunoSEQ output contained only junctional sequences without quality scores, so filtering could not match that applied to full-length reads. Sequences were annotated with PyIR, a Python wrapper for IgBLAST v1.9, using IMGT germline references to assign V/J genes and CDR3. Reads were removed for weak V/J assignments (E-value above 1e-6), missing CDR3, stop codons, out-of-frame junctions, or ambiguous translated residues. V3J clonotypes were defined as sequences sharing an identical inferred V gene, J gene, and CDR3 amino acid sequence. Percentage overlap between repertoires was computed as shared unique clonotypes divided by the size of the smaller repertoire. Repertoire richness was assessed with RTK rarefaction, the Chao1 estimator, and Recon v2.1 estimates of unobserved clonotypes. Generation probabilities were computed with OLGA for all TCRbeta clonotypes obtained by the gDNA method from a few donors. Held by TCRdb, this immuneACCESS table contains in-frame sequences only and omits some clones. Under half of the omission traces to an unresolved V gene where checked; the cause of the rest is unknown. That table furnishes V, J and clone size, whereas the DNA furnished D and trimming. The sample has 2,500,000 or so clones on record, approximately 93% of them singletons. Approximately 0.37% of the sample belongs to the ten largest clones.

Healthy HIV-negative adults with no recently reported acute infections or vaccinations were included as donors. All donors were Caucasian adults living in Nashville, Tennessee, USA. CD4+ T cells were enriched through magnetic negative selection, after which naive cells were positively selected on CD45RA and the remaining negative fraction served as the memory subset. Blood was obtained by leukapheresis, after which PBMCs were separated by Ficoll-Histopaque density gradient centrifugation and cryopreserved in liquid nitrogen vapor phase. Analytical flow cytometry was used to check the purity and quantity of every magnetically sorted T cell population. Each sorted fraction had its genomic DNA isolated and then quantified by UV absorbance on a Nanodrop 2000c. The paper's findings and limits, for the study overall: Because the study included only a small number of donors, the genetic and exposure-history diversity represented was limited. Sampling was restricted to blood, and TCR repertoires in tissue are likely to differ from TCR repertoires in blood. Higher generation probabilities were observed for clonotypes shared by all four sorted-subset donors than for non-shared clonotypes. Rarefaction of sorted-subset datasets indicated incomplete sequencing despite the large sequencing depth. Naive subsets generally had larger estimated clonotype richness than memory subsets did. Pairwise subsampling indicated that sequencing depth was expected to affect the degree of clonotype sharing among donors. Sharing across several donors was observed for around 5% of naive CD4, over 3% of naive CD8, about 2.3% of memory CD4, and around 0.4% of memory CD8 clonotypes.

Material for sequencing was naive CD4+ T cells from PBMCs. Explained via the paper, the cell subset or site label denotes: CD45RA+ positively selected. This sequence originates from a man aged 18-30 years in good health. Some clones in this sample may be carry-over from other donors' samples. The rearrangement joined TRBV5-1 to TRBJ2-3, and 7 junctional nucleotides match TRBD2. The CDR3 region reads CASTSGGGVADTQYF. The DNA is TGCGCCAGCACCTCGGGGGGAGGCGTGGCAGATACGCAGTATTTT. With all but the CDR3 taken from the reference TRBV5-1 and TRBJ2-3 genes, the full variable domain is: KAGVTQTPRYLIKTRGQQVTLSCSPISGHRSVSWYQQTPGQGLQFLFEYFSETQRNKGNFPGRFSGRQFSNSRSEMNVSTLELGDSALYLCASTSGGGVADTQYFGPGTRLTVL.